These 31 T cell receptor beta chains share one sample of origin, sequenced in a study of T cell changes during pregnancy in multiple sclerosis. The protocol was immunoSEQ multiplex PCR, while the TCRdb copy is restricted to in-frame clones and leaves out a portion. The data show tens of thousands of clones, with over 85% seen just once and 0.8% to 1% held by the top ten. Sequencing was performed on peripheral blood, taken in the second trimester of pregnancy. These receptors were obtained from a female donor in good health, enrolled as a control in a pregnancy study.

The chain has TRBV5-1 and TRBJ1-6, with D perhaps matching TRBD1 (5 bases). CDR1 is SGHRS and CDR2 is YFSETQ in the germline V gene. V lost 3 bases and J lost 10, with 11 bases in between. The CDR3 runs 13 residues. The CDR3 DNA is TGCGCCAGCAGCTCGTCAGGGAACTCACCCCTCCACTTT. Protein sequence: CASSSSGNSPLHF.

V gene TRBV28 combines with J gene TRBJ1-1, with D unresolved. The CDR3 contains 16 residues. With 6 bases removed from V and 1 base from J, the gap between germline ends came to 18 bases. Germline CDR1 MDHEN, CDR2 SYDVKM. The CDR3 loop reads CASSNEVIRGNTEAFF. The CDR3 DNA reads as TGTGCCAGCAGCAACGAGGTCATTCGCGGGAACACTGAAGCTTTCTTT.

The J gene is TRBJ2-7, the V gene TRBV6-1, with TRBD1 matching over 8 bases. In germline, CDR1 is MNHNS, CDR2 SASEGT. J gave up 2 bases and V 4 bases, and 7 bases lay outside the gene matches. This CDR3 is built from 15 residues. The CDR3 region is CASSAGQGSPYEQYF. The CDR3 DNA reads TGTGCCAGCAGTGCAGGACAGGGCTCACCCTACGAGCAGTACTTC.

Concerning this clone itself: In the same sample, other DNA sequences code for this CDR3. This rearrangement joins TRBV5-1 to TRBJ1-2; possibly TRBD1 for D (6 bases). The V gene's germline CDR1 is SGHRS and CDR2 YFSETQ. Trimming took 4 bases from V and 6 from J, leaving 13 bases between them. CDR3 length: 13 residues. The CDR3: CASSPTGYDGYTF. For the CDR3, the DNA is TGCGCCAGCAGCCCAACAGGGTACGATGGCTACACCTTC.

The chain employs TRBV2 and TRBJ2-2, with TRBD2 identical over 9 bases. CDR1 and CDR2 from the germline V gene are SNHLY and FYNNEI. Trimming at V came to 4 bases and at J to 6 bases, leaving 6 bases not matched to a gene. This CDR3 region has 15 residues. CDR3 in DNA: TGTGCCAGCAGTGCGGCGGGAGGGCCCCCCGGGGAGCTGTTTTTT. As protein: CASSAAGGPPGELFF.

CDR3 protein: CASSRGQFLEGYTF. Here the CDR3 DNA reads TGTGCCAGCAGTCGGGGACAGTTTTTGGAGGGCTACACCTTC. The J gene is TRBJ1-2, the V gene TRBV6-5, with 7 bases identical to TRBD1. This CDR3 has 14 amino acids. V gave up 5 bases and J gave up 8 bases; unmatched junction bases: 11. CDR1 MNHEY and CDR2 SVGAGI come from the germline V gene.

The chain combines TRBV5-4 with TRBJ2-3; 9 bases are shared with TRBD1. V trimming: 1 base; J trimming: 4 bases; junction bases outside the gene matches: 1. CDR1 is SGHNT and CDR2 is YYREEE in the germline V gene (reference sequence). The CDR3 has 14 amino acids. The CDR3 reads CASSLRQGADTQYF. The DNA of the CDR3 is TGTGCCAGCAGCTTGAGACAGGGGGCAGATACGCAGTATTTT.

The chain couples TRBV5-4 to TRBJ2-7; 8 bases agree with TRBD1. V shed 4 bases and J 2 bases; nucleotides not matched to a gene: 8. The CDR3 is 15 amino acids. Germline CDR1 is SGHNT and CDR2 is YYREEE (reference sequence). CDR3 DNA: TGTGCCAGCAGCCAACGGACGGGACAGGCCTACGAGCAGTACTTC. Residues: CASSQRTGQAYEQYF.

The chain joins TRBV9 to TRBJ1-1; a weak D match, TRBD1 (6 bases). The length of the CDR3 is 15 residues. V was trimmed by 0 bases and J by 4 bases, leaving 13 bases between them. CDR1 SGDLS and CDR2 YYNGEE come from the germline V gene. The CDR3 DNA reads as TGTGCCAGCAGCGTAGCTCAGGGGTTGGGCACTGAAGCTTTCTTT. Translated: CASSVAQGLGTEAFF.

This clone was seen only once. V and J are TRBV19 and TRBJ2-5, with 7 bases aligning to TRBD2. The CDR3 runs to 15 residues. Germline V gene data show CDR1 as LNHDA and CDR2 as SQIVND (reference sequence). With V trimmed by 10 bases and J by 2 bases, 13 bases remained unmatched. CDR3: CATRRGGLLQETQYF. As DNA, the CDR3 is TGTGCCACCCGACGTGGGGGACTATTACAAGAGACCCAGTACTTC.

This clone was recorded once. V and J are TRBV27 and TRBJ2-5; TRBD1 might be the D (5 bases). Trimming cost V 4 bases and J 5 bases, with 14 bases left between them. Germline loops: CDR1 MNHEY, CDR2 SMNVEV (reference sequence). The CDR3 is 14 residues long. The CDR3 reads CASSSLRQWETQYF. CDR3 DNA sequence: TGTGCCAGCAGTTCCCTTAGACAGTGGGAGACCCAGTACTTC.

J is TRBJ1-5 and V is TRBV2; D ambiguous. V was shortened by 2 bases and J by 3 bases, with 8 bases between the two germline ends. CDR1 is SNHLY, CDR2 FYNNEI, per germline. CDR3 length equals 14 residues. The CDR3 DNA reads as TGTGCCAGCAGTGAACACCGGGACAATCAGCCCCAGCATTTT. It translates to CASSEHRDNQPQHF.

The chain couples TRBV11-2 to TRBJ2-1; D perhaps matches TRBD2 (7 bases). Trimming cost V 3 bases and J 8 bases, with 17 bases left between them. The CDR3 extends over 15 amino acids. From germline, CDR1 is SGHAT and CDR2 FQNNGV. The CDR3 protein is CASSLLGGGWHEQFF. The CDR3 coding sequence is TGTGCCAGCAGCTTGTTAGGGGGGGGATGGCATGAGCAGTTCTTC. The variable domain in full, with the rest retrieved from reference TRBV11-2 and TRBJ2-1, is EAGVAQSPRYKIIEKRQSVAFWCNPISGHATLYWYQQILGQGPKLLIQFQNNGVVDDSQLPKDRFSAERLKGVDSTLKIQPAKLEDSAVYLCASSLLGGGWHEQFFGPGTRLTVL.

V gene TRBV5-8 combines with J gene TRBJ2-5; D gene ambiguous. The CDR3 has 15 amino acids. CDR1 and CDR2 (germline): SGHTS, YDEGEE. Trimming left V 2 bases short and J 4 bases short, with 15 bases between. This chain's CDR3 is CASSFTPTLSETQYF. In nucleotides, the CDR3 is TGTGCCAGCAGCTTCACACCCACCCTGTCAGAGACCCAGTACTTC.

J is TRBJ2-2 and V is TRBV2; no firm D call. The CDR3 runs to 17 residues. V shed 4 bases and J shed 1 base, with 16 bases lying between them. CDR1 is SNHLY and CDR2 is FYNNEI in the germline V gene. The CDR3 spells CASSVHEVLENTGELFF. CDR3 bases: TGTGCCAGCAGTGTGCACGAGGTACTGGAGAACACCGGGGAGCTGTTTTTT.

The rearrangement joins TRBV10-3 to TRBJ2-2; TRBD2 matches at 7 bases. CDR3 size: 13 residues. The trim removed 8 bases at V and 6 bases at J, leaving 6 bases unmatched. The V gene's germline CDR1 is ENHRY and CDR2 SYGVKD. This chain's CDR3 is CAIRWGRAGELFF. Written as DNA, the CDR3 is TGTGCCATCCGGTGGGGGAGGGCCGGGGAGCTGTTTTTT.

This clone occurred a few times. CDR3: CASSEGLIYEQYF. Here the CDR3 DNA reads TGTGCCAGTAGTGAGGGACTGATCTACGAGCAGTACTTC. This chain joins TRBV19 and TRBJ2-7, with D possibly matching TRBD2 (6 bases). The CDR3 sequence is 13 residues long. Trimming removed 5 bases from V and 3 bases from J, with 11 bases in between. CDR1 is LNHDA and CDR2 is SQIVND in the germline V gene (reference sequence). Full variable domain (outside the CDR3, taken from reference TRBV19 and TRBJ2-7): DGGITQSPKYLFRKEGQNVTLSCEQNLNHDAMYWYRQDPGQGLRLIYYSQIVNDFQKGDIAEGYSVSREKKESFPLTVTSAQKNPTAFYLCASSEGLIYEQYFGPGTRLTVT.

The gene calls are TRBV7-9 and TRBJ2-5, with a weak D call TRBD2 (6 bases). This CDR3 comprises 15 residues. Per germline, CDR1 SEHNR and CDR2 FQNEAQ (reference sequence). V was clipped by 3 bases and J by 5 bases, with 16 bases between them. The CDR3 DNA is TGTGCCAGCAGCTTCGTGCGGGAAGGGTTGGAGACCCAGTACTTC. Its protein is CASSFVREGLETQYF.

This clone has more than one count but fewer than ten. V gene TRBV4-2 combines with J gene TRBJ2-3; 11 bases line up with TRBD2. The germline gives CDR1 LGHNA, CDR2 YNFKEQ. The CDR3 sequence is 18 residues long. Trimming removed 3 bases from V and 0 bases from J; junction bases left unmatched: 8. The CDR3 is CASSHPKGLAASTDTQYF. In DNA, the CDR3 is TGTGCCAGCAGCCACCCAAAGGGACTAGCGGCTAGCACAGATACGCAGTATTTT.

This chain uses TRBV18 with TRBJ2-2; 7 bases are a match to TRBD1. Trimming at V came to 5 bases and at J to 1 base, leaving 10 bases not matched to a gene. CDR3 size: 17 residues. Germline CDR1 KGHSH, CDR2 LQKENI. CDR3 coding DNA: TGTGCCAGCTCATCTTTAACGACAGGGCTGAACACCGGGGAGCTGTTTTTT. Amino acids: CASSSLTTGLNTGELFF.

The chain couples TRBV4-1 to TRBJ2-5; 7 positions agree with TRBD2. After removal of 0 bases from V and 2 bases from J, the junction contained 3 bases not matched to a gene. Looked up from germline, CDR1 is MGHRA and CDR2 is YSYEKL. CDR3 size: 15 residues. CDR3 sequence: CASSQDGGGQETQYF. The CDR3 DNA reads as TGCGCCAGCAGCCAAGATGGGGGGGGTCAAGAGACCCAGTACTTC.

Only one count was recorded for this clone. This chain connects TRBV29-1 to TRBJ2-1, with D perhaps TRBD2 (5 bases). CDR1 and CDR2 from the germline V gene are SQVTM and ANQGSEA. Trimming took off 0 bases at V and 2 bases at J, with 14 bases between the two ends. This CDR3 has 16 amino acids. The CDR3: CSVEDRERNPYNEQFF. CDR3 sequence (DNA): TGCAGCGTTGAAGATAGGGAGCGCAATCCCTACAATGAGCAGTTCTTC.

The genes are TRBV5-1 and TRBJ2-3; D is possibly TRBD2 (7 bases). In germline, CDR1 is SGHRS, CDR2 YFSETQ. The V gene lost 0 bases and the J gene lost 4 bases, with 15 bases spanning the gap. The CDR3 totals 16 residues. In DNA form, the CDR3 reads TGCGCCAGCAGCTTGGGAGCCAGGGGAGGGGCAGATACGCAGTATTTT. Its protein is CASSLGARGGADTQYF.

Written as DNA, the CDR3 is TGTGCCAGCAGCCTCTTAACGCGTGGGGGGTCAGGGACTGGAAACACCATATATTTT. Translation: CASSLLTRGGSGTGNTIYF. This chain links TRBV4-2 with TRBJ1-3; TRBD1 is a possible D gene (5 bases). This CDR3 has 19 amino acids. The V end was cut by 4 bases, the J end by 2 bases, with 24 bases between. Germline values: CDR1 LGHNA, CDR2 YNFKEQ.

The gene calls are TRBV7-2 and TRBJ2-7; TRBD1 might be the D (6 bases). Germline V gene data show CDR1 as SGHTA and CDR2 as FQGNSA. The CDR3 is 15 residues long. The ends were cut back, 2 bases at V and 2 bases at J, with 13 bases in the middle. Here the CDR3 reads CASSLSQGIPYEQYF. The CDR3 region has the DNA TGTGCCAGCAGCTTATCACAGGGAATACCCTACGAGCAGTACTTC.

The V and J genes are TRBV5-1 and TRBJ2-7; D perhaps matches TRBD2 (5 bases). The germline V gene encodes CDR1 SGHRS and CDR2 YFSETQ. CDR3 length: 13 amino acids. The V and J ends lost 0 bases and 3 bases respectively, with 7 bases between them. Here the CDR3 DNA reads TGCGCCAGCAGCTTGGGAGGGAACTACGAGCAGTACTTC. Encoded protein: CASSLGGNYEQYF.

This clone was seen a handful of times. The CDR3 DNA reads as TGTGCCAGCAGTTATGGCAGGGGGCAGGTCGAGCAGTACTTC. It yields the protein CASSYGRGQVEQYF. J is TRBJ2-7 and V is TRBV6-6, with TRBD1 identical over 8 bases. J was trimmed by 6 bases and V by 3 bases; bases with no gene match: 7. CDR1 and CDR2 (germline): MNHNY, SVGAGI (reference sequence). CDR3 length: 14 residues.

This clone was counted a single time. The chain combines TRBV19 with TRBJ2-6, with 7 nucleotides matching TRBD2. CDR1 and CDR2 (germline): LNHDA, SQIVND (reference sequence). J was trimmed by 0 bases and V by 5 bases; bases with no gene match: 4. The CDR3 runs 16 residues. The CDR3 sequence is CASSPWGGSGANVLTF. CDR3 bases: TGTGCCAGTAGTCCCTGGGGGGGCTCTGGGGCCAACGTCCTGACTTTC.

The V call is TRBV28, the J call TRBJ2-7; 11 bases match TRBD2. Trimming cost V 10 bases and J 4 bases; bases outside gene matches: 6. Germline loops: CDR1 MDHEN, CDR2 SYDVKM. The CDR3 totals 13 residues. The CDR3 sequence is CATSWTSGYEQYF. In DNA, the CDR3 is TGTGCCACCTCCTGGACTAGCGGGTACGAGCAGTACTTC.

This chain links TRBV28 with TRBJ1-1, with TRBD1 matching over 7 bases. The CDR3 is made up of 15 amino acids. Unmatched junction bases numbered 9, after V lost 5 bases and J lost 3 bases. The germline CDR1 and CDR2 sequences are MDHEN and SYDVKM. Written as DNA, the CDR3 is TGTGCCAGCAGTGCTTTTAACAGGGGTCACACTGAAGCTTTCTTT. Amino acids: CASSAFNRGHTEAFF.

CDR3 sequence: CASSGGRGNQPQHF. The DNA for the CDR3 is TGTGCCAGCAGCGGAGGAAGAGGCAATCAGCCCCAGCATTTT. The chain uses TRBV2 and TRBJ1-5, with D uncertain. Germline V gene lookup returns CDR1 SNHLY and CDR2 FYNNEI. This CDR3 contains 14 residues. The V gene lost 6 bases and the J gene lost 2 bases, with 11 bases spanning the gap.